Listed below are T cell receptor beta chains from one sample, sequenced in a study of blood T cell repertoires in COVID-19. Using immunoSEQ multiplex PCR, the repertoire was profiled, and TCRdb retains in-frame clones only, with some absent. The repertoire holds a few hundred thousand clones, around four fifths seen once, with 4% to 5% in the top ten. The sample taken for sequencing was peripheral blood. The receptors originated from a man aged 55 to 70 with acute or convalescent COVID-19. The CDR3 runs from the conserved cysteine through the conserved F or W. A D gene is named only where the DNA matches it firmly. Some rows mark clone size as missing; the rest say once, few, many or name a class of expanded clone.

d_gene	abundance	j_gene	v_gene	CDR3nt	CDR3aa
TRBD2	-	TRBJ2-1	TRBV11-2	TGTGCCAGCAGCTTATTCCTAGCGGGGGCCTCCTACAATGAGCAGTTCTTC	CASSLFLAGASYNEQFF
TRBD1	-	TRBJ2-1	TRBV4-3	TGCGCCAGCAGCCAAGGTCGTACCCGGACAGGGGCCTACAATGAGCAGTTCTTC	CASSQGRTRTGAYNEQFF
-	-	TRBJ2-3	TRBV7-8	TGTGCCAGCAGGTCCGGAGTAGACGGGGGATTGGGCACAGATACGCAGTATTTT	CASRSGVDGGLGTDTQYF
-	-	TRBJ2-5	TRBV28	TGTGCCAGCAGTTTCTTCGGGACCCAGTACTTC	CASSFFGTQYF
-	-	TRBJ1-6	TRBV9	TGTGCCAGCAGCGCCCTCCCGGGGGTTAATTCACCCCTCCACTTT	CASSALPGVNSPLHF
TRBD2	-	TRBJ2-7	TRBV7-9	TGTGCCAGCAGCTCCCGACTAGCGGGACTCTACGAGCAGTACTTC	CASSSRLAGLYEQYF
TRBD2	-	TRBJ2-1	TRBV5-1	TGCGCCAGTACCCCGGGACTAGCGGGGAATGAGCAGTTCTTC	CASTPGLAGNEQFF
TRBD1	-	TRBJ1-5	TRBV30	TGTGCCTGGAGGGCCGTTAGGACAGGGGGGAATCAGCCCCAGCATTTT	CAWRAVRTGGNQPQHF
-	few	TRBJ2-1	TRBV6-4	TGTGCCAGCAGTAACGGGAGCTCCTACAATGAGCAGTTCTTC	CASSNGSSYNEQFF
-	-	TRBJ1-2	TRBV6-5	TGTGCCAGCAGCCGGGACGGGGGCTATGGCTACACCTTC	CASSRDGGYGYTF
TRBD2	-	TRBJ2-1	TRBV5-1	TGCGCCAGCAGCTCGGCGGGGGGATTCTCCTACAATGAGCAGTTCTTC	CASSSAGGFSYNEQFF
TRBD1	-	TRBJ1-1	TRBV10-3	TGTGCCATCAGTGAGTCGTTTAACAGGGGCCTTGAAGCTTTCTTT	CAISESFNRGLEAFF
-	-	TRBJ1-1	TRBV4-2	TGTGCCAGCAGCCAAGGGGCAGTCACTGAAGCTTTCTTT	CASSQGAVTEAFF
TRBD1	-	TRBJ1-6	TRBV19	TGTGCCAGTAGAGCAGCGGGACAGGGGGTTACCTATAATTCACCCCTCCACTTT	CASRAAGQGVTYNSPLHF
TRBD2	-	TRBJ2-7	TRBV7-9	TGTGCCAGCAGCTTATCTAGCGGGCTTAGCCCCTACGAGCAGTACTTC	CASSLSSGLSPYEQYF
-	-	TRBJ2-1	TRBV9	TGTGCCAGCAGCGCGTCTTTTGGGGCTCGGCATGAGCAGTTCTTC	CASSASFGARHEQFF
-	-	TRBJ2-7	TRBV7-2	TGTGCCAGCAGCTCCCGACTAGGAATAATCCACGAGCAGTACTTC	CASSSRLGIIHEQYF
TRBD1	-	TRBJ1-2	TRBV28	TGTGCCAGCACCCCCTCTTTGAAGGGACAGGGAAATAATGGCTACACCTTC	CASTPSLKGQGNNGYTF
TRBD1	-	TRBJ2-7	TRBV15	TGTGCCACCAGCAGGTCCGGGACAGACTACGAGCAGTACTTC	CATSRSGTDYEQYF
TRBD2	-	TRBJ2-1	TRBV3-1/TRBV3-2	TGTGCCAGCAGCCCCGGGACTAGCGGATACAATGAGCAGTTCTTC	CASSPGTSGYNEQFF
-	-	TRBJ1-4	TRBV18	TGTGCCAGCTCACCAACAGGGTTTGAAAAACTGTTTTTT	CASSPTGFEKLFF
TRBD1	-	TRBJ2-7	TRBV7-9	TGTGCCAGCAGCCTCGCGGGACAGGGGGCCTACGAGCAGTACTTC	CASSLAGQGAYEQYF
-	-	TRBJ1-5	TRBV19	TGTGCCAGCATCGATACTCCGAATAGCAATCAGCCCCAGCATTTT	CASIDTPNSNQPQHF
TRBD2	-	TRBJ2-1	TRBV27	TGTGCCAGCAGTCAAGCATCGGGACTAGTTTACAATGAGCAGTTCTTC	CASSQASGLVYNEQFF
-	-	TRBJ2-7	TRBV13	TGTGCCAGCAGCTTAGTTAACAGGGTCTACGAGCAGTACTTC	CASSLVNRVYEQYF
TRBD1	-	TRBJ1-5	TRBV19	TGTGCAAGTAAGACAGGGAATAGCAATCAGCCCCAGCATTTT	CASKTGNSNQPQHF
-	-	TRBJ2-2	TRBV9	TGTGCCAGCAGCGCTCCAGTGGTCGGGGAGCTGTTTTTT	CASSAPVVGELFF
TRBD1	few	TRBJ1-2	TRBV10-1	TGCGCCAGCAGTGGCGGGACAGGGGGAGGCAGTTATGGCTACACCTTC	CASSGGTGGGSYGYTF
TRBD2	-	TRBJ2-7	TRBV7-8	TGTGCCAGCAGTTCCGGGAGGTACGAGCAGTACTTC	CASSSGRYEQYF
TRBD1	-	TRBJ1-5	TRBV18	TGTGCCAGCTCACCCGGGACAGGCAATCAGCCCCAGCATTTT	CASSPGTGNQPQHF
TRBD2	-	TRBJ2-1	TRBV6-5	TGTGCCAGCAGTACGGGACTAGCGGGTCGCAATGAGCAGTTCTTC	CASSTGLAGRNEQFF
-	-	TRBJ1-2	TRBV19	TGTGCCAGCGTCACAGGGACGGATTACTATGGCTACACCTTC	CASVTGTDYYGYTF
-	few	TRBJ1-1	TRBV2	TGTGCCAGCAGCTATCGACAGGTAACGAACACTGAAGCTTTCTTT	CASSYRQVTNTEAFF
TRBD1	-	TRBJ1-2	TRBV27	TGTGCCAGCAGTCAGACAGGGGTCTGGGGCTACACCTTC	CASSQTGVWGYTF
-	-	TRBJ1-2	TRBV5-1	TGCGCCAGCAGCTTGGCCGGGGGGTTGACGGATGGCTACACCTTC	CASSLAGGLTDGYTF
-	-	TRBJ2-5	TRBV6-6	TGTGCCAGCAGTTTACCTACAGGGCGTACGGCAGAGACCCAGTACTTC	CASSLPTGRTAETQYF
TRBD2	-	TRBJ2-2	TRBV3-1/TRBV3-2	TGTGCCAGCAGAGAAGCGGGGGGGATAACCGGGGAGCTGTTTTTT	CASREAGGITGELFF
TRBD1	-	TRBJ1-3	TRBV29-1	TGCAGCGTTGCAGGGGGAGGCCCTCGGGGACACACCATATATTTT	CSVAGGGPRGHTIYF
-	-	TRBJ2-2	TRBV7-2	TGTGCCAGCAGCTTAACGGTTCTAGCAGGTTCCACCGGGGAGCTGTTTTTT	CASSLTVLAGSTGELFF
-	-	TRBJ1-2	TRBV3-1/TRBV3-2	TGTGCCAGCAGCCAAGACCAGGGAAACTATGGCTACACCTTC	CASSQDQGNYGYTF
-	-	TRBJ1-2	TRBV18	TGTGCCAGCTCACCACCGTCCAGGCAACGAGGGAACTATGGCTACACCTTC	CASSPPSRQRGNYGYTF
TRBD1	-	TRBJ2-7	TRBV4-3	TGCGCCAGCAGCCGAGACAGGGGGCCTAGCTCCTACGAGCAGTACTTC	CASSRDRGPSSYEQYF
TRBD1	-	TRBJ1-2	TRBV7-2	TGTGCCAGCAGCTTCGACAGGGATGGCTACACCTTC	CASSFDRDGYTF
-	-	TRBJ1-1	TRBV10-3	TGTGCCATCACTCCCGGGGGGAGGGTTTCGCCGAACACTGAAGCTTTCTTT	CAITPGGRVSPNTEAFF
-	-	TRBJ2-1	TRBV28	TGTGCCAGCAGTTTAGTGGCCGACAATGAGCAGTTCTTC	CASSLVADNEQFF